The rows below give T cell receptor beta chains drawn from one sample of a study of blood T cell repertoires in COVID-19. Produced via immunoSEQ multiplex PCR; TCRdb's table is partial and in-frame only. The table records fewer than 200,000 clones, 75% to 90% of them present only once. Sample: PBMCs or T cells enriched from blood (not recorded which). The receptors derive from a woman in her 50s who had recovered from COVID-19. The CDR3 runs from the conserved cysteine through the conserved F or W. A D gene is named only where the DNA matches it firmly. Expanded clones are given a class, and other clones once, few, many or no size at all.

TRBJ1-1,TRBV11-2,NA,NA,CASSSMMAGNTEAFF,TGTGCCAGCAGCTCAATGATGGCGGGCAACACTGAAGCTTTCTTT
TRBJ1-5,TRBV19,NA,few,CASSTWGVGGSNQPQHF,TGTGCCAGTAGTACCTGGGGCGTCGGTGGGAGCAATCAGCCCCAGCATTTT
TRBJ1-2,TRBV6-2/TRBV6-3,NA,NA,CASSPGQPIIYGYTF,TGTGCCAGCAGCCCAGGACAGCCCATAATCTATGGCTACACCTTC
TRBJ1-1,TRBV30,NA,NA,CAWTGPDTEAFF,TGTGCCTGGACAGGGCCAGACACTGAAGCTTTCTTT
TRBJ1-4,TRBV2,NA,NA,CASRGGLTGSNEKLFF,TGTGCCAGCAGGGGAGGACTTACTGGGTCGAATGAAAAACTGTTTTTT
TRBJ1-1,TRBV18,NA,NA,CASSPPRGGNTEAFF,TGTGCCAGCTCTCCCCCTCGGGGGGGGAACACTGAAGCTTTCTTT
TRBJ1-5,TRBV28,NA,NA,CASSLWRGMTQPQHF,TGTGCCAGCAGTTTATGGCGGGGTATGACTCAGCCCCAGCATTTT
TRBJ1-5,TRBV19,NA,NA,CASSLLGDGDQPQHF,TGTGCCAGTAGCCTCCTAGGGGATGGGGATCAGCCCCAGCATTTT
TRBJ2-6,TRBV30,TRBD1,NA,CAWGSPLRRTGPSGANVLTF,TGTGCCTGGGGCAGCCCGCTTAGACGGACAGGGCCCTCTGGGGCCAACGTCCTGACTTTC
TRBJ2-3,TRBV2,NA,NA,CASSGQGVDTQYF,TGTGCCAGCAGTGGCCAGGGTGTGGATACGCAGTATTTT
TRBJ2-5,TRBV28,NA,NA,CASSLSSGVVETQYF,TGTGCCAGCAGTTTATCTTCGGGTGTGGTCGAGACCCAGTACTTC
TRBJ1-2,TRBV27,TRBD1,few,CASSTTGRSGYTF,TGTGCCAGCAGTACGACAGGGAGGTCTGGCTACACCTTC
TRBJ1-3,TRBV2,TRBD1,once,CASSAWGQGDGNTIYF,TGTGCCAGCAGTGCTTGGGGACAGGGGGATGGAAACACCATATATTTT
TRBJ1-4,TRBV3-1/TRBV3-2,NA,NA,CASSQAGAGNEKLFF,TGTGCCAGCAGCCAAGCAGGGGCTGGTAATGAAAAACTGTTTTTT
TRBJ1-5,TRBV18,NA,NA,CASSPRGSVSNQPQHF,TGTGCCAGCTCACCAAGGGGGTCCGTGTCGAATCAGCCCCAGCATTTT
TRBJ1-4,TRBV29-1,NA,NA,CSVTGNEEKLFF,TGCAGCGTTACAGGGAATGAGGAAAAACTGTTTTTT
TRBJ1-2,TRBV11-3,NA,NA,CASSGAGLGYGYTF,TGTGCCAGCAGCGGGGCTGGGCTCGGCTATGGCTACACCTTC
TRBJ2-4,TRBV7-2,TRBD1,NA,CASSFAPGGPKNIQYF,TGTGCCAGCAGCTTCGCACCAGGGGGCCCCAAAAACATTCAGTACTTC
TRBJ1-2,TRBV19,TRBD1,few,CASHHVGDRGNGYTF,TGTGCCAGCCATCACGTTGGGGACAGGGGAAATGGCTACACCTTC
TRBJ2-3,TRBV29-1,TRBD2,few,CSATGLAGVGDTQYF,TGCAGCGCTACGGGACTAGCGGGAGTGGGAGATACGCAGTATTTT
TRBJ2-3,TRBV4-1,TRBD2,NA,CASSPTSGGANTQYF,TGCGCCAGCAGCCCAACTAGCGGGGGGGCGAATACGCAGTATTTT
TRBJ1-4,TRBV27,TRBD1,NA,CASSEYRGKGEKLFF,TGTGCCAGCAGTGAATACAGGGGGAAGGGTGAAAAACTGTTTTTT
TRBJ2-3,TRBV10-3,TRBD2,NA,CAIRGGDADTQYF,TGTGCCATCCGCGGGGGAGACGCAGATACGCAGTATTTT
TRBJ2-1,TRBV7-9,NA,NA,CASSPHGGSSYNEQFF,TGTGCCAGCAGCCCGCATGGGGGGAGCTCCTACAATGAGCAGTTCTTC
TRBJ1-1,TRBV2,NA,NA,CASSYSLNTEAFF,TGTGCCAGCAGTTACAGTTTGAACACTGAAGCTTTCTTT
TRBJ1-4,TRBV19,NA,NA,CASSSGEANEKLFF,TGTGCCAGTAGTAGCGGGGAGGCTAATGAAAAACTGTTTTTT
TRBJ2-1,TRBV14,TRBD2,NA,CASSQDALAGGRVYNEQFF,TGTGCCAGCAGCCAAGATGCTCTAGCGGGAGGGCGGGTTTACAATGAGCAGTTCTTC
TRBJ1-1,TRBV28,TRBD1,NA,CASSLTKGAGSPEAFF,TGTGCCAGCAGTTTGACGAAGGGGGCCGGGAGTCCTGAAGCTTTCTTT
TRBJ2-1,TRBV20-1,NA,NA,CSARTREQFF,TGCAGTGCTAGAACTAGGGAGCAGTTCTTC
TRBJ1-6,TRBV28,TRBD1,once,CASSTTGPRPYNSPLHF,TGTGCCAGCAGTACGACAGGGCCCCGACCCTATAATTCACCCCTCCACTTT
TRBJ1-6,TRBV5-5,TRBD1,few,CASSLASSYNSGGLHF,TGTGCCAGCAGCTTGGCGTCCTCCTATAATTCAGGGGGACTCCACTTT